Below are 18 T cell receptor beta chains sequenced from a single sample in a study of cytomegalovirus exposure and HLA in healthy donors. Measured with immunoSEQ multiplex PCR; TCRdb has only the in-frame clones, and not every one. The sample yields fewer than 400,000 clones, approximately 86% seen once. The sample taken for sequencing was PBMCs. The source is a man aged 25-45 years in good health and CMV-seronegative.

The CDR3 here is CASRSQGGTDTQYF. The CDR3 nucleotides read TGTGCCAGCAGATCACAGGGGGGGACAGATACGCAGTATTTT. V is TRBV6-5 and J is TRBJ2-3; D might be TRBD1 (8 bases). The CDR3 loop spans 14 amino acids. Germline CDR1 reads MNHEY; CDR2 reads SVGAGI. Trimming removed 6 bases from V and 3 bases from J, with 13 bases in between.

The V gene is TRBV7-9, the J gene TRBJ1-2; D gene uncertain. Germline V lookup: CDR1 SEHNR, CDR2 FQNEAQ (reference sequence). The germline V and J ends were trimmed by 3 bases and 2 bases, with 4 bases remaining between them. The CDR3 spans 12 residues. The CDR3 coding sequence is TGTGCCAGCAGCTTGGGCAACTATGGCTACACCTTC. Translating gives CASSLGNYGYTF.

The chain is built from TRBV10-3 and TRBJ2-1; 8 nucleotides align to TRBD1. The CDR3 contains 14 residues. Germline CDR1 is ENHRY and CDR2 is SYGVKD. V trimming: 8 bases; J trimming: 6 bases; junction bases outside the gene matches: 9. DNA of the CDR3: TGTGCCATCGCCCCGGGACAGGCTTCCAATGAGCAGTTCTTC. Its protein is CAIAPGQASNEQFF.

The chain employs TRBV27 and TRBJ2-3, with 11 nucleotides matching TRBD2. The V gene end was trimmed by 6 bases and the J gene end by 6 bases; junction bases not matched to a gene: 8. CDR1 is MNHEY, CDR2 SMNVEV, per germline (reference sequence). The CDR3 consists of 15 residues. The CDR3 here is CASRPSGGSADTQYF. The CDR3 nucleotides are TGTGCCAGCAGGCCTAGCGGGGGGTCTGCGGATACGCAGTATTTT.

The gene calls are TRBV4-1 and TRBJ1-4; D perhaps matches TRBD1 (5 bases). The CDR3 runs 18 residues. CDR1 is MGHRA, CDR2 YSYEKL, per germline. Trimming removed 0 bases at V and 3 bases at J, with 17 bases between. The CDR3 loop is CASSQDSTGPAANEKLFF. CDR3 in DNA: TGCGCCAGCAGCCAAGATTCTACAGGCCCAGCAGCTAATGAAAAACTGTTTTTT.

The chain combines TRBV6-1 with TRBJ2-5; maybe TRBD1 (6 bases). Germline assignment: CDR1 MNHNS and CDR2 SASEGT. This CDR3 has 13 amino acids. The ends were cut back, 6 bases at V and 6 bases at J, with 14 bases in the middle. CDR3 residues: CASSLQGFQTQYF. The CDR3 coding sequence is TGTGCCAGCAGCCTACAGGGATTTCAGACCCAGTACTTC.

J is TRBJ1-6 and V is TRBV30; a weak D match, TRBD1 (6 bases). CDR1 GTSNPN and CDR2 SVGIG come from the germline V gene (reference sequence). The CDR3 contains 13 residues. V gave up 1 base and J gave up 6 bases, with 7 bases separating them. CDR3 bases: TGTGCCTGGAGTGGGGACATTAATTCACCCCTCCACTTT. This codes for CAWSGDINSPLHF.

This rearrangement joins TRBV12-5 to TRBJ1-5, with TRBD1 as a possible D gene (6 bases). The CDR3 loop spans 18 amino acids. The V and J ends lost 0 bases and 4 bases respectively, with 19 bases between them. Germline CDR1 and CDR2: LGHNT and FRNRAP. CDR3 bases: TGTGCTAGTGGTTTGGTGGATCCTGTGGGGGCAGGGAATCAGCCCCAGCATTTT. Translation gives CASGLVDPVGAGNQPQHF.

The chain employs TRBV27 and TRBJ2-7; 8 positions agree with TRBD1. The V and J ends lost 5 bases and 6 bases, in that order; junction bases with no gene match: 12. CDR3 length: 15 residues. The germline CDR1 and CDR2 sequences are MNHEY and SMNVEV (reference sequence). This chain's CDR3 is CASSKDRGSSREQYF. In DNA, the CDR3 is TGTGCCAGCAGTAAAGACAGGGGTTCAAGTCGCGAGCAGTACTTC.

The CDR3, as DNA: TGCGCCAGCAGTGACCATCAGGGGGTGCGTCGGGAGACCCAGTACTTC. Amino acids: CASSDHQGVRRETQYF. The chain couples TRBV10-2 to TRBJ2-5, with TRBD1 matching over 7 bases. Germline V gene lookup returns CDR1 WSHSY and CDR2 SAAADI. V shed 3 bases, J shed 5 bases, and the junction held 12 bases outside the gene matches. The CDR3 spans 16 residues.

The chain is built from TRBV7-9 and TRBJ1-6; D is possibly TRBD1 (6 bases). CDR1 and CDR2 from the germline V gene are SEHNR and FQNEAQ (reference sequence). V was pared by 6 bases and J by 1 base, with 10 bases between. The CDR3 is 15 residues long. This chain's CDR3 is CASSSQGSYNSPLHF. The CDR3 nucleotides read TGTGCCAGCAGTTCACAGGGTTCCTATAATTCACCCCTCCACTTT. Complete variable domain (other parts from reference TRBV7-9 and TRBJ1-6): DTGVSQNPRHKITKRGQNVTFRCDPISEHNRLYWYRQTLGQGPEFLTYFQNEAQLEKSRLLSDRFSAERPKGSFSTLEIQRTEQGDSAMYLCASSSQGSYNSPLHFGNGTRLTVT.

The rearrangement uses TRBV5-6 and TRBJ2-3, with 10 positions matching TRBD2. CDR1 and CDR2 (germline): SGHDT, YYEEEE. V dropped 10 bases and J dropped 4; count of bases not matched to a gene: 9. The CDR3 loop spans 14 amino acids. In nucleotides, the CDR3 is TGTGCCGCATCCAGCGGGGGGGGTGCAGATACGCAGTATTTT. Its protein product is CAASSGGGADTQYF.

The V and J genes are TRBV19 and TRBJ2-3; weak D call: TRBD2 (6 bases). CDR3 length: 17 residues. Germline V lookup: CDR1 LNHDA, CDR2 SQIVND (reference sequence). V was trimmed by 0 bases and J by 0 bases, leaving 13 bases between them. The CDR3 DNA is TGTGCCAGTAGTATAGAGGTTGCGGGGACTAGCACAGATACGCAGTATTTT. This translates into CASSIEVAGTSTDTQYF.

The gene calls are TRBV13 and TRBJ2-3, with 11 positions matching TRBD2. The germline CDR1 and CDR2 sequences are PRHDT and FYEKMQ (reference sequence). This CDR3 has 15 amino acids. J gave up 4 bases and V 5 bases, and 5 bases lay outside the gene matches. CDR3 bases: TGTGCCAGCAGCGATAGCGGGGGGGCCCCAGATACGCAGTATTTT. Protein product: CASSDSGGAPDTQYF.

In regard to this clone: Within the sample, other DNA sequences also encode this same CDR3. V and J are TRBV6-5 and TRBJ1-1; D is perhaps TRBD1 (6 bases). V was clipped by 0 bases and J by 0 bases, with 8 bases between them. In germline, CDR1 is MNHEY, CDR2 SVGAGI. CDR3 length equals 15 residues. CDR3 nucleotides: TGTGCCAGCAGTTACTCTGGGGGCATGAACACTGAAGCTTTCTTT. This codes for CASSYSGGMNTEAFF.

The chain employs TRBV13 and TRBJ1-6; 10 positions match TRBD1. Germline V gene sequence: CDR1 PRHDT, CDR2 FYEKMQ (reference sequence). This CDR3 region has 14 residues. V lost 5 bases, J lost 10 bases, and 5 bases stayed unmatched. The CDR3 coding sequence is TGTGCCAGCAGCCTGGGACAGGGGAGATCACCCCTCCACTTT. Its protein product is CASSLGQGRSPLHF.

The chain combines TRBV6-1 with TRBJ1-4; D unresolved. The CDR3 loop spans 14 amino acids. V was pared by 9 bases and J by 7 bases, with 18 bases between. Germline V lookup: CDR1 MNHNS, CDR2 SASEGT. CDR3 sequence: CASRRSGPTEKLFF. CDR3 sequence (DNA): TGTGCCAGTCGCCGAAGTGGTCCTACTGAAAAACTGTTTTTT.

This sequence joins TRBV27 and TRBJ2-7, with 7 bases that match TRBD1. The CDR3 has 15 amino acids. The V gene end was trimmed by 2 bases and the J gene end by 3 bases; junction bases not matched to a gene: 7. Germline assignment: CDR1 MNHEY and CDR2 SMNVEV (reference sequence). CDR3 protein: CASSLNTGAIYEQYF. The DNA for the CDR3 is TGTGCCAGCAGTTTAAACACAGGGGCCATCTACGAGCAGTACTTC.